A selection of T cell receptor beta chains follows, all from one sample in a study of shared clonotypes between healthy human individuals. TCRdb's table, derived via immunoSEQ multiplex PCR, lists solely in-frame clones and lacks some. The sample yields about 1.1 million clones, 75% to 85% seen once. The specimen sequenced was memory CD4+ T cells from PBMCs. These TCRs come from a man younger than 30 in good health. Some clones in this sample may be carry-over from other donors' samples. Each CDR3 is given with its conserved first and last residue. A D gene is named only where the DNA matches it firmly. Part of the rows lack a size; the others show once, few, many or a class for expanded clones.

size,D,V,J,length,CDR3,DNA
.,TRBD2,TRBV6-1,TRBJ2-7,14,CASSAYSGSYEQYF,TGTGCCAGCAGCGCTTATAGCGGGAGCTACGAGCAGTACTTC
.,TRBD1,TRBV7-9,TRBJ2-7,14,CASSLGTGSYEQYF,TGTGCCAGCAGCTTGGGGACAGGGTCCTACGAGCAGTACTTC
.,TRBD2,TRBV5-1,TRBJ2-1,15,CASSFLGGSLNEQFF,TGCGCCAGCAGCTTCCTGGGCGGGAGTCTCAATGAGCAGTTCTTC
.,.,TRBV11-1,TRBJ2-3,16,CASSLGSATRGDTQYF,TGTGCCAGCAGCTTAGGGTCTGCTACCCGGGGAGATACGCAGTATTTT
.,.,TRBV11-2,TRBJ1-2,14,CASSPDPRDNGYTF,TGTGCCAGCAGCCCAGACCCAAGGGATAATGGCTACACCTTC
few,TRBD1,TRBV30,TRBJ1-3,14,CATGQGFSGNTIYF,TGTGCCACGGGACAGGGGTTCTCTGGAAACACCATATATTTT
many,.,TRBV5-1,TRBJ2-3,16,CASSLPALTSTDTQYF,TGCGCCAGCAGCCTCCCCGCACTGACTAGCACAGATACGCAGTATTTT
.,.,TRBV28,TRBJ2-1,18,CASSLVLGADPPYNEQFF,TGTGCCAGCAGTTTGGTGCTTGGAGCGGACCCTCCCTACAATGAGCAGTTCTTC
.,.,TRBV28,TRBJ1-2,13,CASSLARDYGYTF,TGTGCCAGCAGTTTAGCCAGGGACTATGGCTACACCTTC
few,TRBD1,TRBV28,TRBJ2-7,17,CASSLVLLTGGSYEQYF,TGTGCCAGCAGTTTAGTGCTTTTGACAGGGGGCTCCTACGAGCAGTACTTC
.,.,TRBV7-2,TRBJ2-7,15,CASSLLGGVSYEQYF,TGTGCCAGCAGCCTCCTGGGGGGAGTCTCCTACGAGCAGTACTTC
.,.,TRBV7-9,TRBJ2-5,15,CASSQGQGREETQYF,TGTGCCAGCAGCCAGGGGCAGGGAAGGGAAGAGACCCAGTACTTC
.,.,TRBV7-3,TRBJ2-1,15,CASSLRGAGYNEQFF,TGTGCCAGCAGCCTCAGGGGAGCGGGCTACAATGAGCAGTTCTTC
.,TRBD1,TRBV6-5,TRBJ1-1,16,CASSYRRTGVNTEAFF,TGTGCCAGCAGTTATCGTCGGACAGGGGTGAACACTGAAGCTTTCTTT
.,.,TRBV5-1,TRBJ2-1,16,CASSLVGGTDLDEQFF,TGCGCCAGCAGCTTGGTTGGCGGGACGGACTTAGATGAGCAGTTCTTC
.,TRBD2,TRBV11-2,TRBJ2-6,18,CASRDTGGPYSGANVLTF,TGTGCCAGCAGAGATACGGGGGGGCCCTACTCTGGGGCCAACGTCCTGACTTTC
.,.,TRBV15,TRBJ2-3,16,CATSKGLIETWDTQYF,TGTGCCACCAGCAAAGGACTAATCGAAACCTGGGATACGCAGTATTTT
.,TRBD1,TRBV6-4,TRBJ1-5,17,CASSDSGQVWGNQPQHF,TGTGCCAGCAGTGACTCGGGACAGGTTTGGGGCAATCAGCCCCAGCATTTT
.,.,TRBV5-1,TRBJ2-7,15,CASAATAEVTYEQYF,TGCGCCAGCGCCGCTACGGCCGAGGTAACCTACGAGCAGTACTTC
.,.,TRBV4-1,TRBJ2-1,11,CASSREWEQFF,TGCGCCAGCAGCCGGGAGTGGGAGCAGTTCTTC
.,.,TRBV28,TRBJ2-3,14,CATGSSWMSDTQYF,TGTGCCACCGGATCCAGCTGGATGTCAGATACGCAGTATTTT
.,.,TRBV30,TRBJ2-3,13,CAWKGAGTDTQYF,TGTGCCTGGAAAGGAGCGGGCACAGATACGCAGTATTTT
many,TRBD2,TRBV9,TRBJ2-3,15,CASKRSGRATDTQYF,TGTGCCAGCAAACGCAGCGGGAGGGCCACGGATACGCAGTATTTT
.,TRBD1,TRBV10-2,TRBJ1-5,17,CASSGTGGTYSNQPQHF,TGCGCCAGCAGCGGGACAGGGGGAACCTATAGCAATCAGCCCCAGCATTTT
.,.,TRBV6-5,TRBJ2-5,15,CASSYGFGPQETQYF,TGTGCCAGCAGTTACGGGTTCGGGCCTCAAGAGACCCAGTACTTC
.,.,TRBV6-1,TRBJ1-5,14,CASSYRAGEVAQHF,TGTGCCAGCAGCTACCGGGCCGGGGAGGTGGCCCAGCATTTT
.,.,TRBV7-9,TRBJ2-7,13,CASSLSSSTAQYF,TGTGCCAGCAGCTTAAGCAGTTCTACGGCGCAGTACTTC
.,.,TRBV6-6,TRBJ1-1,13,CASSFAGGSEAFF,TGTGCCAGCAGTTTTGCTGGGGGGTCTGAAGCTTTCTTT
once,.,TRBV28,TRBJ2-4,15,CASSFIGTRQNIQYF,TGTGCCAGCAGTTTTATAGGAACGAGGCAAAACATTCAGTACTTC
.,.,TRBV6-1,TRBJ2-7,13,CASSELSGGRQYF,TGTGCCAGCAGTGAATTATCGGGCGGCAGGCAGTACTTC
.,.,TRBV5-5,TRBJ1-5,13,CASSRKDNQPQHF,TGTGCCAGCAGCCGCAAGGATAATCAGCCCCAGCATTTT
.,TRBD1,TRBV2,TRBJ1-6,15,CASSAPGGWNSPLHF,TGTGCCAGCAGTGCACCAGGGGGATGGAATTCACCCCTCCACTTT
.,.,TRBV5-1,TRBJ2-1,17,CASIPWPRDSSYNEQFF,TGCGCCAGCATCCCTTGGCCCAGGGATAGCTCCTACAATGAGCAGTTCTTC
.,.,TRBV27,TRBJ2-1,13,CASSLSMYNEQFF,TGTGCCAGCAGTTTATCCATGTACAATGAGCAGTTCTTC
.,TRBD2,TRBV9,TRBJ2-3,17,CASSPRPGLAGTDTQYF,TGTGCCAGCAGCCCTCGACCGGGACTAGCGGGCACAGATACGCAGTATTTT